This TCR beta chain was identified during a study of graft-versus-host responses after intestinal transplantation. For this clone: What it binds is unknown.

Study-wide points: GvH clones were found in recipient marrow; some appeared first in ileum or blood. There was an association between peak levels of circulating GvH clones and early post-transplant HvG declines.

This CDR3 comprises 13 residues. Germline CDR1 is SGHRS and CDR2 is YFSETQ. V was cut by 3 bases and J by 6 bases, with 9 bases left in between. The repertoire was sequenced with immunoSEQ multiplex PCR; TCRdb's copy has only in-frame clones and lacks some. The table has over 75,000 clones, 85% to 90% seen once. The source was unstimulated CD4+ T cells sorted from spleen or lymph node cells, collected before intestinal transplant. The receptor was isolated from a human donor who received an intestinal transplant. The rearrangement joins TRBV5-1 to TRBJ1-4; possible D gene TRBD1, 6 bases. In nucleotides, the CDR3 is TGCGCCAGCAGCTCGACAGGCGATGAAAAACTGTTTTTT. This codes for CASSSTGDEKLFF.